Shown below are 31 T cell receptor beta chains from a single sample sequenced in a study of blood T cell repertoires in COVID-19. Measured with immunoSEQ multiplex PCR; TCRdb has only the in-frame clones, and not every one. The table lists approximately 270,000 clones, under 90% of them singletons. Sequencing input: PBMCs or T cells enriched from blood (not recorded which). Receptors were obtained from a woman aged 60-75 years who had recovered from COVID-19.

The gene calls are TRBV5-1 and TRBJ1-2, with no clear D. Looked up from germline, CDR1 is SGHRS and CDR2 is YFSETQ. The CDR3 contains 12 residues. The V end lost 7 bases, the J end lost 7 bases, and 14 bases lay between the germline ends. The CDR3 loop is CASGDLNGGYTF. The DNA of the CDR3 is TGCGCCAGCGGAGACCTTAATGGTGGCTACACCTTC.

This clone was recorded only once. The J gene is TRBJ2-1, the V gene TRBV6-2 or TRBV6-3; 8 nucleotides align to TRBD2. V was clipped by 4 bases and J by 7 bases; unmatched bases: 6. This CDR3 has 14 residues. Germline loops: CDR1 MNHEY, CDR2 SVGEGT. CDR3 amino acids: CASSLAGFRNEQFF. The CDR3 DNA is TGTGCCAGCAGTTTAGCGGGGTTTCGGAATGAGCAGTTCTTC.

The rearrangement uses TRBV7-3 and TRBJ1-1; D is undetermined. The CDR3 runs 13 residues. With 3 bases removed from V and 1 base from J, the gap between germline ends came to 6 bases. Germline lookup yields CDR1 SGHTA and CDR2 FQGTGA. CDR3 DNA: TGTGCCAGCAGCTTCCACGGGAACACTGAAGCTTTCTTT. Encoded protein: CASSFHGNTEAFF. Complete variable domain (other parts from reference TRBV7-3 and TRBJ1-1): GAGVSQTPSNKVTEKGKYVELRCDPISGHTALYWYRQSLGQGPEFLIYFQGTGAADDSGLPNDRFFAVRPEGSVSTLKIQRTERGDSAVYLCASSFHGNTEAFFGQGTRLTVV.

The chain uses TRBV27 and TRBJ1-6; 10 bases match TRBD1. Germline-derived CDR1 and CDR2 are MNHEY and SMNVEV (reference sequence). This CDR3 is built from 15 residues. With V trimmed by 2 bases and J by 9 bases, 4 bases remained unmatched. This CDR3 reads CASSLGQGGRSPLHF. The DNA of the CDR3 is TGTGCCAGCAGTTTAGGACAGGGGGGACGTTCACCCCTCCACTTT.

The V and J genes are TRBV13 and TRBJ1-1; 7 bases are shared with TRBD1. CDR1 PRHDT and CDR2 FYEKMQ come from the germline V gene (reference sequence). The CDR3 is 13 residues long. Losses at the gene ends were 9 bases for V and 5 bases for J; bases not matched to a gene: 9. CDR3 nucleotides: TGTGCCAGTACTACAGGGGCTCGGACTGAAGCTTTCTTT. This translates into CASTTGARTEAFF.

CDR3 bases: TGTGCCACCAGCAGTGGGGGGAGGTCCTACGAGCAGTACTTC. Encoded protein: CATSSGGRSYEQYF. The chain couples TRBV15 to TRBJ2-7, with D maybe TRBD2 (6 bases). The germline CDR1 and CDR2 sequences are LNHNV and YYDKDF (reference sequence). The V and J ends lost 3 bases and 1 base respectively, with 10 bases between them. The CDR3 runs 14 residues.

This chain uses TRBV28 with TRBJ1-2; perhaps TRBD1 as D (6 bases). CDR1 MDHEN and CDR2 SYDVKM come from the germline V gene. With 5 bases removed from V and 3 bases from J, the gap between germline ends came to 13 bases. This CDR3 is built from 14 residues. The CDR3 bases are TGTGCCAGCAGTGACCCCAGGACAGACTATGGCTACACCTTC. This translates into CASSDPRTDYGYTF.

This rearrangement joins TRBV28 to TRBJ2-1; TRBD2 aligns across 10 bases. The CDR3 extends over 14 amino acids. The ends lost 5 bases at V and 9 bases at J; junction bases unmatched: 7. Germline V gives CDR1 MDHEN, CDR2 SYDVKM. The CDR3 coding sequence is TGTGCCAGCAGTGGGGTAGCGGGGGGACGTGAGCAGTTCTTC. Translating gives CASSGVAGGREQFF. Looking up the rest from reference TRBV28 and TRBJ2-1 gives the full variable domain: DVKVTQSSRYLVKRTGEKVFLECVQDMDHENMFWYRQDPGLGLRLIYFSYDVKMKEKGDIPEGYSVSREKKERFSLILESASTNQTSMYLCASSGVAGGREQFFGPGTRLTVL.

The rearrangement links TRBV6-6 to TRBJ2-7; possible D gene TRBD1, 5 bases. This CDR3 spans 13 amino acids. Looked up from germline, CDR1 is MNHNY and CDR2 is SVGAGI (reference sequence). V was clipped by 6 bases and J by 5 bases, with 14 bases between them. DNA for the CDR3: TGTGCCAGCAGCGGTCAGGGCGTGGACGAGCAGTACTTC. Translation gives CASSGQGVDEQYF.

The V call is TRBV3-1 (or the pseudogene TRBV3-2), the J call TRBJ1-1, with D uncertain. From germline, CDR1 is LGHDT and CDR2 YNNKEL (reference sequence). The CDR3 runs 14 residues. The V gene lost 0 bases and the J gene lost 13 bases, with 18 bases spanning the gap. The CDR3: CASSQDIRGLNGFF. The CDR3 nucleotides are TGTGCCAGCAGCCAAGATATTAGAGGGTTGAACGGTTTCTTT.

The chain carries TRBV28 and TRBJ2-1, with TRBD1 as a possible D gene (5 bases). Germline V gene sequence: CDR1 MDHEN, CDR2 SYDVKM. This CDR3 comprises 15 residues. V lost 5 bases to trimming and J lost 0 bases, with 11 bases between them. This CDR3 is CASSLGASSYNEQFF. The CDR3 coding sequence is TGTGCCAGCAGTCTTGGGGCGAGCTCCTACAATGAGCAGTTCTTC.

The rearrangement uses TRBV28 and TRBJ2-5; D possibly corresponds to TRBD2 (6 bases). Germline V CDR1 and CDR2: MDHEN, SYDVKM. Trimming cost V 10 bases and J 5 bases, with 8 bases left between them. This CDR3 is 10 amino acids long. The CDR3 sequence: CATSGETQYF. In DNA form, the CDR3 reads TGTGCCACCAGCGGGGAGACCCAGTACTTC. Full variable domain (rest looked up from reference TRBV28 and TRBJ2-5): DVKVTQSSRYLVKRTGEKVFLECVQDMDHENMFWYRQDPGLGLRLIYFSYDVKMKEKGDIPEGYSVSREKKERFSLILESASTNQTSMYLCATSGETQYFGPGTRLLVL.

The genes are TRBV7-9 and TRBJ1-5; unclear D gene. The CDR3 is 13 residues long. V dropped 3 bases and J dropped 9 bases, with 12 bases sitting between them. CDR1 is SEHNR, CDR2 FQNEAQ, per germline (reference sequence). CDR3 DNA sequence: TGTGCCAGCAGCTTGGGTCGACTGGGGCCCCAGCATTTT. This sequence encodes CASSLGRLGPQHF. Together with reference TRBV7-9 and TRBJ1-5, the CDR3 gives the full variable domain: DTGVSQNPRHKITKRGQNVTFRCDPISEHNRLYWYRQTLGQGPEFLTYFQNEAQLEKSRLLSDRFSAERPKGSFSTLEIQRTEQGDSAMYLCASSLGRLGPQHFGDGTRLSIL.

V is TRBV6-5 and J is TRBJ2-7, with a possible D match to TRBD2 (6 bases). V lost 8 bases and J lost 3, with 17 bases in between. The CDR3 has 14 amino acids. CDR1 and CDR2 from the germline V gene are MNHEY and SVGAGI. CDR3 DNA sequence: TGTGCCAGCTATCTCGGGGGAGCAGGCTACGAGCAGTACTTC. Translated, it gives CASYLGGAGYEQYF.

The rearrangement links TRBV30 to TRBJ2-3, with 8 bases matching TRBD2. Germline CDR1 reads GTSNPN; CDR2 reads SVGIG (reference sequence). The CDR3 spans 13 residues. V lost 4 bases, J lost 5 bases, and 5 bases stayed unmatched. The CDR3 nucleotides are TGTGCCTGGATCATGCGGGGGGTAGATACGCAGTATTTT. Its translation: CAWIMRGVDTQYF.

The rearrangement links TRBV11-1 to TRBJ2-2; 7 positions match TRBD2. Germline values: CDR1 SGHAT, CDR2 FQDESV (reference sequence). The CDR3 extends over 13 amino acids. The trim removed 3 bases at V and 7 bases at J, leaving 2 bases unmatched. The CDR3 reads CASSFAGDGELFF. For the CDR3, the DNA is TGTGCCAGCAGCTTTGCGGGGGACGGGGAGCTGTTTTTT.

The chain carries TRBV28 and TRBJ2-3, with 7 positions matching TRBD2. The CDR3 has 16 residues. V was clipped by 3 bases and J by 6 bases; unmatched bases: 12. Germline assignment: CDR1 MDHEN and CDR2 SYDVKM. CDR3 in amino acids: CASSLGGRASADTQYF. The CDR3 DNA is TGTGCCAGCAGTTTGGGAGGGAGGGCCTCAGCGGATACGCAGTATTTT.

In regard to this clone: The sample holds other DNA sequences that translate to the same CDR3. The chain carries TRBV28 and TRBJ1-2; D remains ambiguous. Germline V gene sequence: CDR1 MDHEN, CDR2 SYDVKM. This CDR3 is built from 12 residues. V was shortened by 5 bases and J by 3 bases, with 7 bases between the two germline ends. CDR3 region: CASSLTDYGYTF. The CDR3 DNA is TGTGCCAGCAGTCTTACAGACTATGGCTACACCTTC.

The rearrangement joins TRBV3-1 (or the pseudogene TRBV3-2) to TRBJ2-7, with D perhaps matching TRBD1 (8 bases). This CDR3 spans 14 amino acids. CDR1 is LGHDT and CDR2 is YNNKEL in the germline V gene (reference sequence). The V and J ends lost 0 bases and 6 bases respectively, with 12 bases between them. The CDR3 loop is CASSQEGGTGEQYF. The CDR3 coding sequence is TGTGCCAGCAGCCAAGAGGGGGGGACAGGCGAGCAGTACTTC.

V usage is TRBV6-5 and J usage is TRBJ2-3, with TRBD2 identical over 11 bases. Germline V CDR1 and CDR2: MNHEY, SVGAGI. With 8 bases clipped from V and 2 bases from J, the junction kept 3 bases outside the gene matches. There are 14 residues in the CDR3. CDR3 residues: CASATSGNTDTQYF. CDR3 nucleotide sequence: TGTGCCAGCGCGACTAGCGGGAACACAGATACGCAGTATTTT.

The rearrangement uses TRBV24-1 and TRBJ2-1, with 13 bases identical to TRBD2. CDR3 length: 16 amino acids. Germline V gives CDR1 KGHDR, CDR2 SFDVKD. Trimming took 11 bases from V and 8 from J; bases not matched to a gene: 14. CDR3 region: CAIGTSGTRTGDEQFF. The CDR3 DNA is TGTGCCATCGGGACTAGCGGGACGCGCACGGGTGATGAGCAGTTCTTC.

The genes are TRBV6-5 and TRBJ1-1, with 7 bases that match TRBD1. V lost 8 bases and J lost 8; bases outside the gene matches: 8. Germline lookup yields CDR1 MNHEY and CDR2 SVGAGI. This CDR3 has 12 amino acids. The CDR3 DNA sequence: TGTGCCAGCCTCTCGATGGACAGGGAAGCTTTCTTT. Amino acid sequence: CASLSMDREAFF.

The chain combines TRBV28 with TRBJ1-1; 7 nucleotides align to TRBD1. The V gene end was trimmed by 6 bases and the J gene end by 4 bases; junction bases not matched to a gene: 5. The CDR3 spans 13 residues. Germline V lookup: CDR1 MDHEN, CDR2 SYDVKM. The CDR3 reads CASSHRGATEAFF. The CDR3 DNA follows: TGTGCCAGCAGCCACAGGGGAGCCACTGAAGCTTTCTTT.

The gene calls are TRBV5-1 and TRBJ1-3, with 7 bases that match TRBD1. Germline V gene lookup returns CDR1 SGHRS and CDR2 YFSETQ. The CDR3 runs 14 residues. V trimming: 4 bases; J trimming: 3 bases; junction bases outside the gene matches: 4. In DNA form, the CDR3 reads TGCGCCAGCAGCGAGGGACAGCTTGGAAACACCATATATTTT. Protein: CASSEGQLGNTIYF.

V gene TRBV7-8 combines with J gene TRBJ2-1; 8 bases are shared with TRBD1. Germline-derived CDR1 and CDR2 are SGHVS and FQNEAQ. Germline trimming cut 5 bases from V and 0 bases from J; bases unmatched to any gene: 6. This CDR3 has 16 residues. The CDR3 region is CASSQPGQGSYNEQFF. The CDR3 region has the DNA TGTGCCAGCAGCCAACCCGGACAGGGCTCCTACAATGAGCAGTTCTTC.

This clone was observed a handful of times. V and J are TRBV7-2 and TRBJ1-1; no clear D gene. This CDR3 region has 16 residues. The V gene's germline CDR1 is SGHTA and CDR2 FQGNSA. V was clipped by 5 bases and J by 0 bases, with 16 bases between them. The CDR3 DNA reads TGTGCCAGCAGCCACAAAAACGGAGGGCTGAACACTGAAGCTTTCTTT. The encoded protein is CASSHKNGGLNTEAFF.

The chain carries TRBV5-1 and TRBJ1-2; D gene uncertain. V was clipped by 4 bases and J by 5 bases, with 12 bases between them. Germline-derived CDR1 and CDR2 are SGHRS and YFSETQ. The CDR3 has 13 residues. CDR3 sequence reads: CASSPPDGYGYTF. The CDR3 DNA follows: TGCGCCAGCAGCCCACCAGATGGTTATGGCTACACCTTC.

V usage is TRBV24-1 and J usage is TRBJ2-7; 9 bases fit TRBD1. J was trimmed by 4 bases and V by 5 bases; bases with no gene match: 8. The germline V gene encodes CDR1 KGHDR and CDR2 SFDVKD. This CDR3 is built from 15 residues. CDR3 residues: CATSASGQGLYEQYF. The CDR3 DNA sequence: TGTGCCACCAGTGCTTCGGGACAGGGTTTATACGAGCAGTACTTC.

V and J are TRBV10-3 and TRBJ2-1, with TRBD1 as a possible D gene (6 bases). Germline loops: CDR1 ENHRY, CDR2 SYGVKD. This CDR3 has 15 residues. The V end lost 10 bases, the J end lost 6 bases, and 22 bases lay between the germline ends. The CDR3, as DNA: TGTGCCACCAAAACCGGGACAACAGAAGCCAATGAGCAGTTCTTC. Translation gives CATKTGTTEANEQFF.

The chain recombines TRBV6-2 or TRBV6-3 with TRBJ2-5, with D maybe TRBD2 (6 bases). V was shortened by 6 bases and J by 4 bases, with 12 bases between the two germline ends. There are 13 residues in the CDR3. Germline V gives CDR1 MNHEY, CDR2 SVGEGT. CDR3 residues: CASSAFGGETQYF. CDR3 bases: TGTGCCAGCAGCGCCTTCGGGGGAGAGACCCAGTACTTC.

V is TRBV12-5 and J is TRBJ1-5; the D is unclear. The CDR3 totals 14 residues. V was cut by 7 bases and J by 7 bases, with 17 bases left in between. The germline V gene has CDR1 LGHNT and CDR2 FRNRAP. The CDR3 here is CASALAGSSQPQHF. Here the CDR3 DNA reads TGTGCTAGTGCTCTAGCCGGGTCTTCGCAGCCCCAGCATTTT.